This TCR beta chain originates from a study of blood T cell repertoires in COVID-19. Study in general: PBMCs, B-cell-depleted T cells, or T cells were the source of the cDNA or gDNA that made up the material.

Germline assignment: CDR1 MNHEY and CDR2 SMNVEV (reference sequence). Germline trimming cut 6 bases from V and 2 bases from J; bases unmatched to any gene: 4. The CDR3 runs to 14 residues. The data were produced by immunoSEQ multiplex PCR, yet TCRdb's version contains in-frame clones alone and is incomplete. The sample yields roughly 390,000 clones, over 75% seen once. The receptor comes from a woman aged 30 to 39 with COVID-19, enrolled during active disease. The chain carries TRBV27 and TRBJ2-7; the match to TRBD1 covers 10 bases. Material: peripheral blood. Written as DNA, the CDR3 is TGTGCCAGCAGCAGGACAGGGGGGGCCTACGAGCAGTACTTC. Translation gives CASSRTGGAYEQYF.